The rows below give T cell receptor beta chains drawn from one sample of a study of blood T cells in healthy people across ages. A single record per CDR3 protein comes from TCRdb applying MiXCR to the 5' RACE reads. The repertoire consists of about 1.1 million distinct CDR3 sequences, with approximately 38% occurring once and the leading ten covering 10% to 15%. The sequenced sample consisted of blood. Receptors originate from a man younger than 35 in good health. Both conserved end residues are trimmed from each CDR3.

cdr3_aa: ASSQTLSEASSYNEQY
v_call: TRBV5-1

cdr3_aa: SASRAGEREQF
v_call: TRBV20-1

cdr3_aa: ASSQGVAEQY
v_call: TRBV3-1

cdr3_aa: ASSLRSLRKNTGELF
v_call: TRBV11-2

cdr3_aa: ASSPSTGTSNQPQH
v_call: TRBV18

cdr3_aa: ASSQDEIRAF
v_call: TRBV14

cdr3_aa: ASSLVAGTSYEQY
v_call: TRBV7-2

cdr3_aa: AGSFSPGQYYGYT
v_call: TRBV12-3/TRBV12-4

cdr3_aa: AISEIWTGANYGYT
v_call: TRBV10-3

cdr3_aa: SARGMAGWDTEAF
v_call: TRBV20-1

cdr3_aa: ASSQVNWAGELF
v_call: TRBV4-1

cdr3_aa: ASSTPLALSSYNEQY
v_call: TRBV7-9

cdr3_aa: ASSYYLSGQGGDYGYT
v_call: TRBV6-5

cdr3_aa: ASSPYSDRPYNEQY
v_call: TRBV5-1

cdr3_aa: ASSYGQGGYEQY
v_call: TRBV14

cdr3_aa: ASSYATIGLESYEQY
v_call: TRBV6-2/TRBV6-3

cdr3_aa: ASSLMFEAGGVAAHTGELF
v_call: TRBV5-1

cdr3_aa: ATLDRGVDYGYT
v_call: TRBV10-3

cdr3_aa: ASSQEKEEASTDTQY
v_call: TRBV4-2

cdr3_aa: SVRGHQDPGNTIY
v_call: TRBV29-1

cdr3_aa: SARPGLADSLLTQY
v_call: TRBV20-1

cdr3_aa: SVLQGGDYGYT
v_call: TRBV29-1

cdr3_aa: ASSSLSGDRTDTQY
v_call: TRBV7-3

cdr3_aa: GVGDRGSNQPQH
v_call: TRBV29-1

cdr3_aa: ASSQEVTRIGQAPSSYGYT
v_call: TRBV4-3

cdr3_aa: SVEDGRTGSFEQY
v_call: TRBV29-1

cdr3_aa: ASSSIGGSYNEQF
v_call: TRBV7-2

cdr3_aa: ASSLDSGDGTQY
v_call: TRBV7-2

cdr3_aa: ASKSFSGGALNEQF
v_call: TRBV6-1